This T cell receptor beta chain was recorded in a study of blood T cell repertoires in COVID-19. Study in general: In each case, the material was cDNA or gDNA derived from T cells, B-cell-depleted T cells, or PBMCs.

Trimming removed 4 bases from V and 4 bases from J, with 22 bases in between. This CDR3 is built from 17 residues. Germline CDR1 SGHRS, CDR2 YFSETQ. Repertoires were generated with immunoSEQ multiplex PCR, while TCRdb's copy carries only in-frame clones and drops some. The data hold under 110,000 clones, with around 94% observed a single time. The sequence was collected from a man aged 45-65 years with active COVID-19. Input material: peripheral blood. This chain links TRBV5-1 with TRBJ2-3, with a possible D match to TRBD2 (5 bases). CDR3 sequence: CASSLRVGQGSPDTQYF. CDR3 DNA: TGCGCCAGCAGCCTACGTGTGGGCCAAGGGAGCCCAGATACGCAGTATTTT.